This T cell receptor beta chain was sequenced for a study of STAT5B mutations in CD4+ large granular lymphocyte leukemia. Study-wide points: No patients shared main leukemic clonotypes, though 25% to 30% appeared at low frequency elsewhere. TRBV06-family usage was enriched in top patient clones (8/27) versus controls (2/35). Patient CD4-sorted repertoires looked more clonal than healthy CD4+ repertoires, even without putative leukemic clones.

A word on this clone: What it recognizes is unknown.

Germline V gene data show CDR1 as SGHRS and CDR2 as YFSETQ. V dropped 6 bases and J dropped 7; count of bases not matched to a gene: 7. This CDR3 spans 14 amino acids. This was a survey-level run. TCRdb's copy holds only in-frame clones and misses some; the assay was immunoSEQ multiplex PCR. Of about 20,000 clones in the sample, roughly 79% are singletons; the top ten hold 0.4% to 0.45%. Sequencing used CD4+ T cells from blood buffy coats. The clonotype originates from a human donor in good health. This chain uses TRBV5-1 with TRBJ1-6, with 7 bases lining up with TRBD1. The CDR3 DNA is TGCGCCAGCAACATGGGACAGATAAATTCACCCCTCCACTTT. Translated: CASNMGQINSPLHF.